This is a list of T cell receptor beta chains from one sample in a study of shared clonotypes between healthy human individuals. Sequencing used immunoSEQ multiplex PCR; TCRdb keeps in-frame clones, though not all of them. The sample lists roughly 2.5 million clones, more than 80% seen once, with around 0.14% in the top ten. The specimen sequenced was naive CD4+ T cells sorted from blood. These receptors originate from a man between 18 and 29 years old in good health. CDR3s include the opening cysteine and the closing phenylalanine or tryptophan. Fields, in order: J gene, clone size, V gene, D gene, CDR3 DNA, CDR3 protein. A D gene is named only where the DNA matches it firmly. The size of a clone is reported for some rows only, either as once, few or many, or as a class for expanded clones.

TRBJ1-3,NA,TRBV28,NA,TGTGCCAGCAGTTTTACAGGGCATCGCTCTGGAAACACCATATATTTT,CASSFTGHRSGNTIYF
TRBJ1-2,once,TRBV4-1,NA,TGCGCCAGCAGCCAAGGTACGGGGGGCTCTCGGAATGGCTACACCTTC,CASSQGTGGSRNGYTF
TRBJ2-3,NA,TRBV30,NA,TGTGCCTTATCACACCAGGGGAAGGGGACAGATACGCAGTATTTT,CALSHQGKGTDTQYF
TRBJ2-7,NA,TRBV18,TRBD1,TGTGCCAGCTCGGCGGGACAGGCCTACGAGCAGTACTTC,CASSAGQAYEQYF
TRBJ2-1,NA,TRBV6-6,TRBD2,TGTGCCAGCAGTTACAAGGGGACTAGCGGGGGGACGGAGCAGTTCTTC,CASSYKGTSGGTEQFF
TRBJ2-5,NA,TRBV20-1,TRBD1,TGCAGTGCCGCCTACAGGGGAACCCAGTACTTC,CSAAYRGTQYF
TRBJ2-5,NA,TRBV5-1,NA,TGCGCCAGCAGTAAGGACGGAGCCCAAGAGACCCAGTACTTC,CASSKDGAQETQYF
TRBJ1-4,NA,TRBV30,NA,TGTGCCTGGAGTGTACGTAGGGGATCTAATGAAAAACTGTTTTTT,CAWSVRRGSNEKLFF
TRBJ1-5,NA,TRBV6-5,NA,TGTGCCAGCACTGAAGCCAATCAGCCCCAGCATTTT,CASTEANQPQHF
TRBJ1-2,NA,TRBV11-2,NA,TGTGCCAGCAGCTTAGAACCAGGGTATCTTGGCTACACCTTC,CASSLEPGYLGYTF
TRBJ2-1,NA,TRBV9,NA,TGTGCCAGCAGCGTAGAGTCCGAGCAGTTCTTC,CASSVESEQFF
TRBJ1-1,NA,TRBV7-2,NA,TGTGCCAGCAGCTTAGAGGCGGGGAAGAACACTGAAGCTTTCTTT,CASSLEAGKNTEAFF
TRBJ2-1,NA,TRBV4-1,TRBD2,TGCGCCAGCAGCCAAGAAAGAGCGGGGGGCCGGAATGAGCAGTTCTTC,CASSQERAGGRNEQFF
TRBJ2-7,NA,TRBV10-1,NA,TGCGCCAGCAGTGAGTCTAGGGGAGTAGGGTACGAGCAGTACTTC,CASSESRGVGYEQYF
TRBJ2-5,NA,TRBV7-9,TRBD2,TGTGCCAGCAGCCCGAAGACTAGCGGGGGTGAGACCCAGTACTTC,CASSPKTSGGETQYF
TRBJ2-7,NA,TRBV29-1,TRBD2,TGCAGCGCCGGACTAGCGGGAGGAGGCTACGAGCAGTACTTC,CSAGLAGGGYEQYF
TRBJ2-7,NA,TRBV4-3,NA,TGCGCCAGCAGCCAAGATTACGTCCGACCTAAAGGGGACGAGCAGTACTTC,CASSQDYVRPKGDEQYF
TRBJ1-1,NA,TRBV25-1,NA,TGTGCCAGCAGTGAGAGGGATGAGACTTTCTTT,CASSERDETFF
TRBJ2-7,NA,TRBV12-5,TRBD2,TGTGCTAGTGGTTTTCGGCTAGCGGGAGAGTATTCCTACGAGCAGTACTTC,CASGFRLAGEYSYEQYF
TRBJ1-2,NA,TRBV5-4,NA,TGTGCCAGCAGCTTCATACAGAACGGACGGGGCTACACCTTC,CASSFIQNGRGYTF
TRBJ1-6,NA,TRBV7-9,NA,TGTACCAGCAGCTTAGGCCCCGGCACAGGCAATTCACCCCTCCACTTT,CTSSLGPGTGNSPLHF
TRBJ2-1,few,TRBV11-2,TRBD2,TGTGCCAGCAGCACTAGCGTTTTGGGGCGGGGTGAGCAGTTCTTC,CASSTSVLGRGEQFF